This T cell receptor (beta chain) was retrieved from a study of technical replicates of blood from a few donors. Some clones are missing from TCRdb's copy, which holds only in-frame ones; the method was immunoSEQ multiplex PCR. The sample consists of 100,000 or so clones, almost 97% of them appearing once. CDR1 KGHSH and CDR2 LQKENI come from the germline V gene. The CDR3 spans 14 residues. The V and J ends lost 2 bases and 6 bases, in that order; junction bases with no gene match: 6. The J gene is TRBJ1-2, the V gene TRBV18; 7 bases are shared with TRBD1. The sample taken for sequencing was T cells isolated from PBMCs. The clonotype was recovered from a human donor in good health. This CDR3 is CASSPFSQGDGYTF. CDR3 DNA sequence: TGTGCCAGCTCACCATTCAGTCAGGGGGATGGCTACACCTTC.